One and the same sample provided the 25 T cell receptor beta chains below, sequenced in a study of shared clonotypes between healthy human individuals. Libraries were prepared by immunoSEQ multiplex PCR; TCRdb keeps only in-frame clonotypes and omits some of them. Altogether 2 million to 3 million clones are present, 80% to 95% being singletons, with the ten largest covering around 0.37%. Sequencing input: naive CD4+ T cells from PBMCs. The subset: CD45RA+ positively selected. The receptors here all came from a man aged 18 to 29 in good health. Some clones in this sample may be carry-over from other donors' samples.

This clone appeared a single time. The chain carries TRBV13 and TRBJ1-1; 9 bases fit TRBD1. J gave up 4 bases and V 6 bases, and 15 bases lay outside the gene matches. The CDR3 is 17 amino acids. The germline gives CDR1 PRHDT, CDR2 FYEKMQ (reference sequence). The CDR3 protein is CASRPPGTGFHSTEAFF. The CDR3, as DNA: TGTGCCAGCAGGCCTCCCGGGACAGGGTTCCATAGCACTGAAGCTTTCTTT.

V is TRBV11-2 and J is TRBJ2-7, with unresolved D. The V gene lost 5 bases and the J gene lost 3 bases, with 17 bases spanning the gap. This CDR3 spans 15 amino acids. CDR1 SGHAT and CDR2 FQNNGV come from the germline V gene. Here the CDR3 DNA reads TGTGCCAGCAGCCCCCGCAGGATCCAACGCTACGAGCAGTACTTC. Its protein product is CASSPRRIQRYEQYF.

The chain carries TRBV9 and TRBJ2-7; 8 positions match TRBD1. Germline trimming cut 0 bases from V and 3 bases from J; bases unmatched to any gene: 2. The CDR3 totals 14 residues. Germline V gives CDR1 SGDLS, CDR2 YYNGEE. The DNA for the CDR3 is TGTGCCAGCAGCGTAGCAGGGGGCGGCTACGAGCAGTACTTC. This codes for CASSVAGGGYEQYF.

This clone was observed a handful of times. The chain is built from TRBV2 and TRBJ1-5; D remains ambiguous. Trimming took off 8 bases at V and 4 bases at J, with 9 bases between the two ends. The CDR3 is 12 residues long. The germline gives CDR1 SNHLY, CDR2 FYNNEI. The CDR3 nucleotides are TGTGCCAGCGGACGCGAAAATCAGCCCCAGCATTTT. Translated, it gives CASGRENQPQHF.

This chain connects TRBV19 to TRBJ1-2; 11 bases map to TRBD1. The CDR3 is 17 amino acids. The V segment lost 11 bases and the J segment 4 bases; nucleotides outside the gene matches: 18. CDR1 is LNHDA, CDR2 SQIVND, per germline (reference sequence). CDR3 in DNA: TGTGCCTCTGGAGGGGGGACAGGGGGGAATTTTGGCTATGGCTACACCTTC. Amino acids: CASGGGTGGNFGYGYTF. Supplemented by reference TRBV19 and TRBJ1-2, the full variable domain reads DGGITQSPKYLFRKEGQNVTLSCEQNLNHDAMYWYRQDPGQGLRLIYYSQIVNDFQKGDIAEGYSVSREKKESFPLTVTSAQKNPTAFYLCASGGGTGGNFGYGYTFGSGTRLTVV.

The chain combines TRBV7-9 with TRBJ2-6; no clear D gene. The CDR3 runs 13 residues. The V end lost 5 bases, the J end lost 6 bases, and 8 bases lay between the germline ends. Germline assignment: CDR1 SEHNR and CDR2 FQNEAQ (reference sequence). The CDR3 spells CASSKVAANVLTF. The CDR3 bases are TGTGCCAGCAGCAAGGTTGCGGCCAACGTCCTGACTTTC.

In its sample, this clone was seen once. V gene TRBV6-5 combines with J gene TRBJ2-1, with D possibly matching TRBD1 (5 bases). The CDR3 is 13 residues long. CDR1 is MNHEY, CDR2 SVGAGI, per germline. Between the trimmed V and J ends, which lost 5 bases and 0 bases, there was a span of 5 bases. The CDR3 DNA is TGTGCCAGCAGTAGGGGCTCCTACAATGAGCAGTTCTTC. It translates to CASSRGSYNEQFF.

The genes are TRBV7-2 and TRBJ1-2; TRBD1 might be the D (5 bases). The germline V and J ends were trimmed by 1 base and 0 bases, with 12 bases remaining between them. CDR1 is SGHTA and CDR2 is FQGNSA in the germline V gene. This CDR3 has 16 amino acids. CDR3 in amino acids: CASSLVAGLANYGYTF. Here the CDR3 DNA reads TGTGCCAGCAGCTTAGTGGCAGGGTTAGCTAACTATGGCTACACCTTC. The variable domain in full, completed from reference TRBV7-2 and TRBJ1-2, reads GAGVSQSPSNKVTEKGKDVELRCDPISGHTALYWYRQSLGQGLEFLIYFQGNSAPDKSGLPSDRFSAERTGGSVSTLTIQRTQQEDSAVYLCASSLVAGLANYGYTFGSGTRLTVV.

The chain links TRBV18 to TRBJ1-1; the D is unclear. CDR1 KGHSH and CDR2 LQKENI come from the germline V gene. This CDR3 is 15 amino acids long. Trimming took off 3 bases at V and 1 base at J, with 12 bases between the two ends. CDR3 DNA: TGTGCCAGCTCACCGAATGGCCAGCCGAACACTGAAGCTTTCTTT. This codes for CASSPNGQPNTEAFF.

This chain connects TRBV4-3 to TRBJ2-3; 11 bases map to TRBD2. CDR3 length equals 15 residues. J lost 5 bases, V lost 1 base, and 2 bases had no gene match. Germline-derived CDR1 and CDR2 are LGHNA and YSLEER. This CDR3 reads CASSQVLAGEDTQYF. Here the CDR3 DNA reads TGCGCCAGCAGCCAAGTACTAGCGGGAGAAGATACGCAGTATTTT.

The chain couples TRBV7-7 to TRBJ2-1; D gene unclear. The CDR3 is 15 amino acids. The V gene's germline CDR1 is SSHAT and CDR2 FNYEAQ (reference sequence). Trimming left V 1 base short and J 9 bases short, with 16 bases between. This CDR3 reads CASSLELSPAGEQFF. CDR3 coding DNA: TGTGCCAGCAGCTTAGAGCTTAGCCCCGCCGGTGAGCAGTTCTTC.

The sample holds a few counts of this clone. This chain connects TRBV29-1 to TRBJ2-2, with 7 bases that match TRBD1. The CDR3 is made up of 13 amino acids. After removal of 8 bases from V and 1 base from J, the junction contained 4 bases not matched to a gene. Germline CDR1 and CDR2: SQVTM and ANQGSEA. The CDR3, as DNA: TGCAGCTTCCGGACAGGGAACACCGGGGAGCTGTTTTTT. Protein sequence: CSFRTGNTGELFF.

The rearrangement uses TRBV28 and TRBJ2-5; the match to TRBD1 covers 8 bases. Per the germline V gene, CDR1 is MDHEN and CDR2 is SYDVKM. Trimming cost V 7 bases and J 2 bases; bases outside gene matches: 6. The CDR3 runs to 14 residues. The CDR3 nucleotides read TGTGCCAGCAAGGACAGGGCCCATCAAGAGACCCAGTACTTC. Translated: CASKDRAHQETQYF. Complete variable domain (other parts from reference TRBV28 and TRBJ2-5): DVKVTQSSRYLVKRTGEKVFLECVQDMDHENMFWYRQDPGLGLRLIYFSYDVKMKEKGDIPEGYSVSREKKERFSLILESASTNQTSMYLCASKDRAHQETQYFGPGTRLLVL.

This sequence joins TRBV5-1 and TRBJ2-1, with D possibly called TRBD1 or TRBD2 (5 bases each). CDR1 is SGHRS and CDR2 is YFSETQ in the germline V gene. The CDR3 covers 15 residues. Trimming shortened V by 3 bases and J by 7 bases, and 17 bases separated the two germline ends. DNA for the CDR3: TGCGCCAGCAGCTACCGGGGCCCACCTGGGAATGAGCAGTTCTTC. Its translation is CASSYRGPPGNEQFF.

The genes are TRBV10-3 and TRBJ2-2; possible D gene TRBD1, 5 bases. Trimming left V 3 bases short and J 3 bases short, with 17 bases between. CDR1 and CDR2 (germline): ENHRY, SYGVKD. The CDR3 is 17 residues long. The CDR3 is CAISDQTEPPYTGELFF. The CDR3 DNA reads as TGTGCCATCAGTGATCAGACAGAACCCCCCTACACCGGGGAGCTGTTTTTT.

The rearrangement links TRBV19 to TRBJ1-3; D uncertain. V lost 6 bases, J lost 0 bases, and 9 bases lay in between. The CDR3 totals 14 residues. Germline V gives CDR1 LNHDA, CDR2 SQIVND (reference sequence). The CDR3 sequence is CASSPSNSGNTIYF. CDR3 nucleotide sequence: TGTGCCAGTAGCCCGTCCAACTCTGGAAACACCATATATTTT.

Concerning this clone itself: Other DNA sequences of this sample code for an identical CDR3. The J gene is TRBJ2-2, the V gene TRBV5-1, with D possibly TRBD1 on 5 matching bases. The ends were cut back, 3 bases at V and 6 bases at J, with 9 bases in the middle. CDR3 size: 13 residues. Germline V gives CDR1 SGHRS, CDR2 YFSETQ. The CDR3 DNA follows: TGCGCCAGCAGCTCCCAGGGCCCCGGGGAGCTGTTTTTT. Translation gives CASSSQGPGELFF.

The count of this clone is one. The chain is built from TRBV30 and TRBJ2-4; D possibly corresponds to TRBD2 (5 bases). This CDR3 has 21 amino acids. The V and J ends lost 0 bases and 0 bases respectively, with 27 bases between them. CDR1 GTSNPN and CDR2 SVGIG come from the germline V gene (reference sequence). The CDR3 DNA reads as TGTGCCTGGAGTGTACTAAAAAGCGGCAACCAGGAGTGGGTAGCCAAAAACATTCAGTACTTC. It specifies CAWSVLKSGNQEWVAKNIQYF.

The chain recombines TRBV30 with TRBJ1-6; D might be TRBD1 (6 bases). Germline CDR1 reads GTSNPN; CDR2 reads SVGIG (reference sequence). Trimming shortened V by 0 bases and J by 1 base, and 10 bases separated the two germline ends. CDR3 length: 16 residues. Here the CDR3 reads CAWSVSGASYNSPLHF. The CDR3, as DNA: TGTGCCTGGAGTGTATCAGGGGCATCCTATAATTCACCCCTCCACTTT.

This rearrangement joins TRBV7-8 to TRBJ2-2; TRBD1 agrees at 8 bases. The CDR3 has 16 amino acids. Germline CDR1 is SGHVS and CDR2 is FQNEAQ. V shed 3 bases, J shed 4 bases, and the junction held 7 bases outside the gene matches. Written as DNA, the CDR3 is TGTGCCAGCAGCTTGTTCCAGGGGGCGACCACCGGGGAGCTGTTTTTT. Translation gives CASSLFQGATTGELFF.

The chain employs TRBV7-2 and TRBJ1-6; no reliable D call. V was shortened by 5 bases and J by 7 bases, with 6 bases between the two germline ends. There are 12 residues in the CDR3. The germline CDR1 and CDR2 sequences are SGHTA and FQGNSA. The CDR3 DNA reads TGTGCCAGCAGCCAGAGAAATTCACCCCTCCACTTT. Residues: CASSQRNSPLHF.

This clone has only one observation. CDR3 sequence reads: CASRGTRGSQETQYF. CDR3 sequence (DNA): TGCGCCAGCAGGGGTACACGGGGGTCCCAAGAGACCCAGTACTTC. The chain combines TRBV5-1 with TRBJ2-5; D possibly corresponds to TRBD2 (6 bases). The CDR3 extends over 15 amino acids. Germline V CDR1 and CDR2: SGHRS, YFSETQ. The V and J ends lost 5 bases and 1 base respectively, with 15 bases between them.

In this sample, this clone turned up a few times. Other DNA sequences in the same sample also yield this CDR3. The gene calls are TRBV5-1 and TRBJ1-1; 8 bases align to TRBD1. Germline-derived CDR1 and CDR2 are SGHRS and YFSETQ. The CDR3 has 15 amino acids. The V gene end was trimmed by 0 bases and the J gene end by 0 bases; junction bases not matched to a gene: 1. The CDR3 nucleotides read TGCGCCAGCAGCTTGGCAGGGGGCGTGAACACTGAAGCTTTCTTT. Translation: CASSLAGGVNTEAFF.

The CDR3 is CASTRGGTGVFTF. The DNA for the CDR3 is TGTGCCAGCACCCGAGGGGGGACAGGGGTATTTACCTTC. This rearrangement joins TRBV9 to TRBJ1-2; 10 bases line up with TRBD1. CDR1 is SGDLS, CDR2 YYNGEE, per germline. V was clipped by 6 bases and J by 14 bases; unmatched bases: 13. This CDR3 spans 13 amino acids.

V usage is TRBV4-2 and J usage is TRBJ1-1; unclear D gene. The CDR3 runs 14 residues. V was cut by 4 bases and J by 1 base, with 10 bases left in between. Germline CDR1 reads LGHNA; CDR2 reads YNFKEQ. CDR3 loop: CASSRWASNTEAFF. In DNA, the CDR3 is TGTGCCAGCAGCCGATGGGCCTCGAACACTGAAGCTTTCTTT.